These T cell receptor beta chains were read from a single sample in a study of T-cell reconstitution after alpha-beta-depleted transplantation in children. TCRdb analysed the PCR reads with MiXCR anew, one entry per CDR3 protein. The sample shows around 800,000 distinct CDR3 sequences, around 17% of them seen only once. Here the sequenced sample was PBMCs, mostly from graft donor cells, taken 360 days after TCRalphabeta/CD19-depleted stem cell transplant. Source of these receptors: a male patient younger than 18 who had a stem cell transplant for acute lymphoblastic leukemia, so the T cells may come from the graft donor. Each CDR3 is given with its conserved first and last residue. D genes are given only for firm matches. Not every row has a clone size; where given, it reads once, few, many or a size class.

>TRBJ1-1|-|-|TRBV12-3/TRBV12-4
TGTGCCAGCAGTTTATTCGGGGTCTCTAGGAACACTGAAGCTTTCTTT
CASSLFGVSRNTEAFF
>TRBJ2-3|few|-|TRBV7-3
TGTGCCAGCAGCCTCCTCGGGCCGGGGACGCAGTATTTT
CASSLLGPGTQYF
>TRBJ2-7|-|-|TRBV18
TGTGCCAGCTCATCCCAAAACCGTTACGAGCAGTACTTC
CASSSQNRYEQYF
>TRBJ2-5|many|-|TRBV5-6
TGTGCCAGCAGCAGCGCTATAACAGCGAAACAAGAGACCCAGTACTTC
CASSSAITAKQETQYF
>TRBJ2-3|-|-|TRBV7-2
TGTGCCAGCAGCTTGGGTCGGGGAAAGCACACAGATACGCAGTATTTT
CASSLGRGKHTDTQYF
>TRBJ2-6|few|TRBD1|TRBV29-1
TGCAGCGCCGGAAGACAGGGAGCTGGGGCCAACGTCCTGACTTTC
CSAGRQGAGANVLTF
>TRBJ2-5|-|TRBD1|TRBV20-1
TGCAGTGCTAGAGCCGGACAGGGCGGACAAGAGACCCAGTACTTC
CSARAGQGGQETQYF
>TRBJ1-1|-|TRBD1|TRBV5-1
TGCGCCAGCAGCCGGGGGACAGGCAGGGACACTGAAGCTTTCTTT
CASSRGTGRDTEAFF
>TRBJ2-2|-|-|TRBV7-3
TGTGCCAGCAGCCCCTCTAACACCAACACCGGGGAGCTGTTTTTT
CASSPSNTNTGELFF
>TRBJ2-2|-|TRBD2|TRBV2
TGTGCCAGCAGTGATCCGGGAGGGTTAGTCTGGGCCGGGGAGCTGTTTTTT
CASSDPGGLVWAGELFF
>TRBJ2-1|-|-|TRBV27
TGTGCCAGCAGTTTCCGCAGGAAGACAGAGCAGTTCTTC
CASSFRRKTEQFF
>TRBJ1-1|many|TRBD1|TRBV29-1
TGCAGCGTTGAAGCCTCCTGGACAGGGGCCAATGAAGCTTTCTTT
CSVEASWTGANEAFF
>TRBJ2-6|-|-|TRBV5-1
TGCGCCAGCAGCTTGAGTGTGATGGGGGCCAACGTCCTGACTTTC
CASSLSVMGANVLTF
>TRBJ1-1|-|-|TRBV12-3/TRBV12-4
TGTGCCAGCAGTTTATTCGGGCAGTTGAACACTGAAGCTTTCTTT
CASSLFGQLNTEAFF
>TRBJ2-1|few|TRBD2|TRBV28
TGTGCCAGCAGCCCCCCGCTAGCGGGAGGTCCGGACTACAATGAGCAGTTCTTC
CASSPPLAGGPDYNEQFF
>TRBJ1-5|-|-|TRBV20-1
TGCAGTGCTAGAGACGGGGGGTATCAGCCCCAGCATTTT
CSARDGGYQPQHF
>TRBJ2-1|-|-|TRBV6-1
TGTGCCAGCAGTGACAGACTACTAAATGAGCAGTTCTTC
CASSDRLLNEQFF
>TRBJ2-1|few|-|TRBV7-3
TGTGCCAGCAGCGGGCTGTCCACCAATGAGCAGTTCTTC
CASSGLSTNEQFF
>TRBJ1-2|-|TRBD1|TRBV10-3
TGTGCCATCAGTGAGACAGGGGGACGGTTCGGCTACACCTTC
CAISETGGRFGYTF
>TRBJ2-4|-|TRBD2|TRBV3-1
TGTGCCAGCAGCCAAGTCGCACTCGCGGGAGAAAAAAACATTCAGTACTTC
CASSQVALAGEKNIQYF
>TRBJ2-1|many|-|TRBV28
TGTGCCAGCAGTCGAGGGACTCGCAGCACAGGAGAGCAGTTCTTC
CASSRGTRSTGEQFF
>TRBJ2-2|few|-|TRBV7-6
TGTGCCAGCAGCTTAGGATCGAACGGGGAGCTGTTTTTT
CASSLGSNGELFF
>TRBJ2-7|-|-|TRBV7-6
TGTGCCAGCAGCTCATACAGGGTCGAGCAGTACTTC
CASSSYRVEQYF
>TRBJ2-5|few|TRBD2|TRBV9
TGTGCCAGCAGCATTAGCGGGAGGGGCGGGGAGACCCAGTACTTC
CASSISGRGGETQYF
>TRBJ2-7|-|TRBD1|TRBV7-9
TGTGCCAGCAGCCTGGGACAGCCTCACTCCTACGAGCAGTACTTC
CASSLGQPHSYEQYF
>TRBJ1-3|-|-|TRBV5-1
TGCGCCAGCAGCTTGGCCGGGACCAAGTACGGAAACACCATATATTTT
CASSLAGTKYGNTIYF
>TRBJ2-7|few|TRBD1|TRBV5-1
TGCGCCAGCAGCTTGTATCCGGGACAGGTTCCCTACGAGCAGTACTTC
CASSLYPGQVPYEQYF
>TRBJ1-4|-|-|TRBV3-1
TGTGCCAGCAGCCAAGTAACCAGGGGAGCAAAACTGTTTTTT
CASSQVTRGAKLFF
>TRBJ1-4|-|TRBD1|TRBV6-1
TGTGCCAGCAGTGGAGCCGGGACAGGGTCTAAAAAACTGTTTTTT
CASSGAGTGSKKLFF
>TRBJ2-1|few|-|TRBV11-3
TGTGCCAGCAGCCCGTGGCCCTCTGTCGGGATTGGGGAGCAGTTCTTC
CASSPWPSVGIGEQFF
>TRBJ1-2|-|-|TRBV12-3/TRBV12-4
TGTGCCAGCAGAATGGGGCACTTCGGTCGCCCCCCTAACTATGGCTACACCTTC
CASRMGHFGRPPNYGYTF
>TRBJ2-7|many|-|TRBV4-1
TGCGCCAGCAGGAGAGGCTACGAGCAGTACTTC
CASRRGYEQYF
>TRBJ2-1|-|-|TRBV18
TGTGCCAGCTCACCTGAACAACGTATCCTCTACAATGAGCAGTTCTTC
CASSPEQRILYNEQFF
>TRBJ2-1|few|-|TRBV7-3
TGTGCCAGCAGCTTATTCGGAGGGCCGCAGTTCTTC
CASSLFGGPQFF
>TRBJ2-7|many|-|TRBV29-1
TGCAGCGTTGAGGGACCTTCCCTCGAGCAGTACTTC
CSVEGPSLEQYF
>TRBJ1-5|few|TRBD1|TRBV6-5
TGTGCCAGCAGTTACGGCGGGACAGGGGGCAATCAGCCCCAGCATTTT
CASSYGGTGGNQPQHF
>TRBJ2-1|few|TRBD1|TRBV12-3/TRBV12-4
TGTGCCAGCAGCTACGACAGGGGATGGAGCTCCTACAATGAGCAGTTCTTC
CASSYDRGWSSYNEQFF
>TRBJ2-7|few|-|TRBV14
TGTGCCAGCAGTCCCCGGGCCGAGTCCTACGAGCAGTACTTC
CASSPRAESYEQYF
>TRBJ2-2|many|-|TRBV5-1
TGCGCCAGCAGCTTGGGGCGGGCTTACACCGGGGAGCTGTTTTTT
CASSLGRAYTGELFF
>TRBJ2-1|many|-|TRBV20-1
TGCAGTGCTAGAGATTGGGGGAGGTACAATGAGCAGTTCTTC
CSARDWGRYNEQFF
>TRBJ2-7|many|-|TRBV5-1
TGCGCCAGCAGGAAGTCGGGAACCTACGAGCAGTACTTC
CASRKSGTYEQYF
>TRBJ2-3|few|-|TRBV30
TGTGCCTGGAGCCCGCTCGCGATTGAAGATACGCAGTATTTT
CAWSPLAIEDTQYF
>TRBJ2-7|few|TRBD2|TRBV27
TGTGCCAGCAGGACTTTTGGCGGGGGGACCAGACCCTACGAGCAGTACTTC
CASRTFGGGTRPYEQYF
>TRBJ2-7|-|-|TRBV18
TGTGCCAGCTCACCCCCGGGGCCCCCTCTCGAGCAGTACTTC
CASSPPGPPLEQYF
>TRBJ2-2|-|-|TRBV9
TGTGCCAGCAGCGTAGGTCCCGATAACACCGGGGAGCTGTTTTTT
CASSVGPDNTGELFF
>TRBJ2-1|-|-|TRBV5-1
TGCGCCAGCAGCAGGACCGCCGGGACTGGTTACAATGAGCAGTTCTTC
CASSRTAGTGYNEQFF
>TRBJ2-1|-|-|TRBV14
TGTGCCAGCAGCTTCTTCCAGGCCGAGCTCCTCTACAATGAGCAGTTCTTC
CASSFFQAELLYNEQFF
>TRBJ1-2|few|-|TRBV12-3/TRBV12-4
TGTGCCAGCAGTCGTCCCCTCGGGTCAAAAGGAGGCTACACCTTC
CASSRPLGSKGGYTF
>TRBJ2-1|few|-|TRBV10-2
TGCGCCAGCTTCCCAGCGACCTCCTACAATGAGCAGTTCTTC
CASFPATSYNEQFF
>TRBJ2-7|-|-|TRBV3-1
TGTGCCAGCAGCCAGCACCTTCGCGAGCAGTACTTC
CASSQHLREQYF
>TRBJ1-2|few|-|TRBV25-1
TGTGCCAGCATTGGCCCGGCAACTAACTATGGCTACACCTTC
CASIGPATNYGYTF
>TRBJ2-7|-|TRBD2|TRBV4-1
TGCGCCAGCAGCCAACTTAGCGGGACCTACGAGCAGTACTTC
CASSQLSGTYEQYF
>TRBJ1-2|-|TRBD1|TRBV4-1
TGCGCCACCTACAGGGGGCGGGATGGCTACACCTTC
CATYRGRDGYTF
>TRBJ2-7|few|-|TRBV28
TGTGCCAGCAGTCAACCAAGAAGGAGCTCCTACGAGCAGTACTTC
CASSQPRRSSYEQYF
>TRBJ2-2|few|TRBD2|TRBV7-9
TGTGCCAGCAGCTTATATCTAGCGGGATTGAACACCGGGGAGCTGTTTTTT
CASSLYLAGLNTGELFF
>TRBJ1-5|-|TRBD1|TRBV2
TGTGCCAGCACTCCGGGACAGGGAAGGTTTCGGAGCAATCAGCCCCAGCATTTT
CASTPGQGRFRSNQPQHF
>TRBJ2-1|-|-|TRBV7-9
TGTGCCAGCAGCTTAGGAAACCCTGAGCAGTTCTTC
CASSLGNPEQFF
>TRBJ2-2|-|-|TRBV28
TGTGCCAGCAGTCCCCAGTGGACTTTTCATTACACCGGGGAGCTGTTTTTT
CASSPQWTFHYTGELFF
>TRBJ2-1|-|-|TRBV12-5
TGTGCTAGTGGTACCGAGCATGTGAGAGGCTATGAGCAGTTCTTC
CASGTEHVRGYEQFF
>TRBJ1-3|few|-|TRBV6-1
TGTGCCAGCAGTGACGAAGGGGGGTCGGACACCATATATTTT
CASSDEGGSDTIYF